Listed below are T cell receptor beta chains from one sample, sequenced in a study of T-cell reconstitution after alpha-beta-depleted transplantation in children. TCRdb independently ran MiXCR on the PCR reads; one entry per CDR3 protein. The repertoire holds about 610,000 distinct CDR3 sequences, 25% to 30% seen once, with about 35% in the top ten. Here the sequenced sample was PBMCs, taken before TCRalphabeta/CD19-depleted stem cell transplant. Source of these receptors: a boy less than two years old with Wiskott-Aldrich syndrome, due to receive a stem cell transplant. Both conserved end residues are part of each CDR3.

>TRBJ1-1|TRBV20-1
CSAISGGTEAFF
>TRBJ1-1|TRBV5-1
CASSLGGAGVTEAFF
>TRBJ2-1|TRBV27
CASSWGTNSYNEQFF
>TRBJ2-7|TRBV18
CASSPVSGDEQYF
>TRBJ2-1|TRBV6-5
CASSSRRLAGGSVHEQFF
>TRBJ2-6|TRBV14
CASSRLAGGSSGANVLTF
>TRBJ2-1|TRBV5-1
CASSPRTSGHTAYNEQFF
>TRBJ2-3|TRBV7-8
CASRHYRDTQYF
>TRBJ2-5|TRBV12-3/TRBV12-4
CASSPGSGLTFETQYF
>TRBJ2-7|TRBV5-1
CATTSPFWEQYF
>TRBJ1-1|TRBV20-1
CSARRVRGGTEAFF
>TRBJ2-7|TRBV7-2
CASSRSRLAGAEQYF
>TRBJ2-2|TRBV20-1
CSARKDRNTGELFF
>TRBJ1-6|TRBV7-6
CASSLPGENSPLHF
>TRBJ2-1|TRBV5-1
CASSFTSGTSHEQFF
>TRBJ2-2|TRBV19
CASSAPNTGELFF
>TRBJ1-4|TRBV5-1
CASSAGWRAEKLFF
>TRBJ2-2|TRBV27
CASTGAGGPNTGELFF
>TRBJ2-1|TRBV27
CASSSHGLDSYNEQFF
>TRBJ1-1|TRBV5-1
CASSYRTGSSTEAFF
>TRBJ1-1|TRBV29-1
CSVSQGLNTEAFF
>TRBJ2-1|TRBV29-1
CSVEAVYNEQFF
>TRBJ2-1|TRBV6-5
CASSPPSGPSSYNEQFF
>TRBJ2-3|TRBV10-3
CASALVRSDTQYF
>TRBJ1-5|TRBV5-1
CASTWGPNQPQHF
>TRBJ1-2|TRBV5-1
CASSLSQTGSYGYTF
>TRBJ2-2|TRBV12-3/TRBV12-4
CASSLALAGETGDLFF
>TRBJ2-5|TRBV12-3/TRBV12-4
CASSRTRGETQYF
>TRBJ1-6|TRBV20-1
CSAPRTGGHSPLHF
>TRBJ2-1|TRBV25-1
CASLTSGRRRGVF
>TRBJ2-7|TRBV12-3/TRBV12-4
CASSSAGTGGREQYF
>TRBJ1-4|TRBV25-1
CASSLGSIEGEEKLFF
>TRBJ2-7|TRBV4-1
CASSQLAGDIRPSYEQYF
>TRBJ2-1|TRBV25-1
CASSGKRTSASSWAEQFF
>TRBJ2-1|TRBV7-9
CASRTSGRANEQFF
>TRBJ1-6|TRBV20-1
CSATTGDNSPLHF
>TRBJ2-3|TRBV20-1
CSANKLAGGLDTQYF
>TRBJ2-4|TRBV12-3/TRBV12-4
CASSLAFRAKNIQYF
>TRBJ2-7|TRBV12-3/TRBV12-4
CASSAKGLEQYF
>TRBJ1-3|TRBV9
CASSVGSGSLGSGNTIYF
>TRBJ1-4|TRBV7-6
CASSKAGQGRNEKLFF
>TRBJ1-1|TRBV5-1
CASSWDSQAFF
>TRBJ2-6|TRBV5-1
CASSLAFQGASGANVLTF
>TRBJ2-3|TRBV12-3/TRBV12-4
CASRADRGPPDTQYF